This TCR beta chain was captured by sequencing in a study of blood T cell repertoires in COVID-19. In the study overall: Samples taken during acute and convalescent COVID-19 were collected in the United States, Italy and Spain. In each case, the material was cDNA or gDNA derived from T cells, B-cell-depleted T cells, or PBMCs.

Source study methods: How many nucleated cells were present was estimated from reference gene primer amplification. Sequencing was performed with immunoSEQ multiplex PCR; in TCRdb, only in-frame clones are kept and a portion is missing. That table furnishes V, J and clone size, whereas the DNA furnished D and trimming. The sample lists some 160,000 clones, around 92% seen once, with approximately 3% in the top ten. Germline CDR1 reads MNHEY; CDR2 reads SVGEGT. The CDR3 extends over 15 amino acids. With 6 bases clipped from V and 5 bases from J, the junction kept 10 bases outside the gene matches. The material sequenced was peripheral blood. V is TRBV6-2 or TRBV6-3 and J is TRBJ2-1; 7 nucleotides line up with TRBD1. The source is a man in his sixties with acute or convalescent COVID-19. The CDR3 protein is CASSRDRDSHNEQFF. The CDR3 region has the DNA TGTGCCAGCAGCCGAGACCGGGACAGCCACAATGAGCAGTTCTTC.